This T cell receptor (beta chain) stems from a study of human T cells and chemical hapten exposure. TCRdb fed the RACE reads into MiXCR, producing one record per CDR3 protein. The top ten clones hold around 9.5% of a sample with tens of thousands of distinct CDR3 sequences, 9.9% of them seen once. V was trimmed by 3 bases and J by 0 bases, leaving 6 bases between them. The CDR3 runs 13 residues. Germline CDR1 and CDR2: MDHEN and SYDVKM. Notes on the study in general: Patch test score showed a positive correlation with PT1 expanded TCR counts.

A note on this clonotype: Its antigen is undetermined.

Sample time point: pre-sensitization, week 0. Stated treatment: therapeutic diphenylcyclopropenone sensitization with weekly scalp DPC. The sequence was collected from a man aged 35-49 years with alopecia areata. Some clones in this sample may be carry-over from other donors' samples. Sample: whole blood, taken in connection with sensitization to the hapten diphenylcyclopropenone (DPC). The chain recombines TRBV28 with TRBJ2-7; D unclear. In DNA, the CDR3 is TGTGCCAGCAGTTTGGTGGCCTCCTACGAGCAGTACTTC. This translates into CASSLVASYEQYF.